The 8 T cell receptor beta chains presented below share a single source sample, sequenced in a study of blood T cell repertoires in COVID-19. Produced via immunoSEQ multiplex PCR; TCRdb's table is partial and in-frame only. The sample gives 62,000 or so clones, around 80% of which show up once; around 4% is in the top ten. The sequencing sample was made of PBMCs or T cells enriched from blood (not recorded which). These receptors were taken from a woman between 35 and 50 years old with acute COVID-19.

This chain connects TRBV7-9 to TRBJ2-1, with 10 positions matching TRBD2. The J segment lost 7 bases and the V segment lost 2 bases, leaving 5 bases of the junction unmatched. This CDR3 region has 15 residues. CDR1 SEHNR and CDR2 FQNEAQ come from the germline V gene (reference sequence). This CDR3 reads CASSLQLAGPNEQFF. The DNA for the CDR3 is TGTGCCAGCAGCTTACAACTAGCGGGGCCTAATGAGCAGTTCTTC.

The chain carries TRBV5-1 and TRBJ1-6, with TRBD1 matching over 8 bases. The junction had 10 bases not matched to a gene; V was cut back by 4 bases and J by 10 bases. CDR3 length: 15 residues. The germline CDR1 and CDR2 sequences are SGHRS and YFSETQ. In DNA, the CDR3 is TGCGCCAGCAGCCCCTTCTTAACAGGGGGATCACCCCTCCACTTT. Its protein is CASSPFLTGGSPLHF.

The rearrangement links TRBV3-1 (or the pseudogene TRBV3-2) to TRBJ2-3, with TRBD2 matching 8 bases. From germline, CDR1 is LGHDT and CDR2 YNNKEL (reference sequence). J was trimmed by 2 bases and V by 0 bases; bases with no gene match: 4. The CDR3 contains 16 residues. CDR3 sequence (DNA): TGTGCCAGCAGCCAAGATTACGGGGGGGCCACAGATACGCAGTATTTT. Amino acids: CASSQDYGGATDTQYF.

The genes are TRBV11-2 and TRBJ1-4; no definite D call. Germline V gives CDR1 SGHAT, CDR2 FQNNGV. This CDR3 spans 14 amino acids. V was cut by 4 bases and J by 5 bases, with 11 bases left in between. The CDR3 protein is CASSSELLNEKLFF. The CDR3 DNA reads as TGTGCCAGCAGCTCCGAACTACTCAATGAAAAACTGTTTTTT.

The genes are TRBV27 and TRBJ2-2; 11 bases align to TRBD2. Looked up from germline, CDR1 is MNHEY and CDR2 is SMNVEV (reference sequence). The V segment lost 2 bases and the J segment 4 bases; nucleotides outside the gene matches: 3. This CDR3 comprises 16 residues. The CDR3 bases are TGTGCCAGCAGTTTACTAGCGGGAGGAGTCACCGGGGAGCTGTTTTTT. Residues: CASSLLAGGVTGELFF.

The chain has TRBV7-3 and TRBJ2-2; TRBD2 is a possible D gene (6 bases). The CDR3 runs to 16 residues. CDR1 SGHTA and CDR2 FQGTGA come from the germline V gene. With 5 bases removed from V and 4 bases from J, the gap between germline ends came to 17 bases. CDR3 sequence (DNA): TGTGCCAGCAGCCTCGCGTCTAGCGCAGGCACCGGGGAGCTGTTTTTT. It is translated as CASSLASSAGTGELFF.

The chain uses TRBV27 and TRBJ2-7; 8 nucleotides align to TRBD2. Germline CDR1 reads MNHEY; CDR2 reads SMNVEV (reference sequence). Losses at the gene ends were 6 bases for V and 0 bases for J; bases not matched to a gene: 4. The CDR3 contains 14 residues. In DNA form, the CDR3 reads TGTGCCAGCAGCATAGCGGGACACTCCTACGAGCAGTACTTC. Protein sequence: CASSIAGHSYEQYF.

This clone was observed once. This chain connects TRBV11-2 to TRBJ1-5; D is possibly TRBD1 (5 bases). The V end was cut by 6 bases, the J end by 7 bases, with 13 bases between. Looked up from germline, CDR1 is SGHAT and CDR2 is FQNNGV. The CDR3 loop spans 13 amino acids. The CDR3 here is CASSHPGNQPQHF. DNA for the CDR3: TGTGCCAGCAGTCATCCAGGGAACCAGCCCCAGCATTTT.